This T cell receptor beta chain was identified during a study of control samples from healthy donors and cancer patients. This table comes from immunoSEQ multiplex PCR, and its TCRdb copy is limited to in-frame clones, with some not included. The sample lists under 150,000 clones, about 89% seen once, with over 4.5% in the top ten. The sequence was obtained from a man aged 30 to 39 in good health. Sequenced sample: blood.

Here the CDR3 reads CASQPSGGAGYEQYF. CDR3 in DNA: TGTGCCAGCCAACCTAGCGGGGGGGCCGGGTACGAGCAGTACTTC. The V gene is TRBV5-6, the J gene TRBJ2-7; TRBD2 matches at 12 bases. This CDR3 is built from 15 residues. Unmatched junction bases numbered 9, after V lost 7 bases and J lost 4 bases. In germline, CDR1 is SGHDT, CDR2 YYEEEE.